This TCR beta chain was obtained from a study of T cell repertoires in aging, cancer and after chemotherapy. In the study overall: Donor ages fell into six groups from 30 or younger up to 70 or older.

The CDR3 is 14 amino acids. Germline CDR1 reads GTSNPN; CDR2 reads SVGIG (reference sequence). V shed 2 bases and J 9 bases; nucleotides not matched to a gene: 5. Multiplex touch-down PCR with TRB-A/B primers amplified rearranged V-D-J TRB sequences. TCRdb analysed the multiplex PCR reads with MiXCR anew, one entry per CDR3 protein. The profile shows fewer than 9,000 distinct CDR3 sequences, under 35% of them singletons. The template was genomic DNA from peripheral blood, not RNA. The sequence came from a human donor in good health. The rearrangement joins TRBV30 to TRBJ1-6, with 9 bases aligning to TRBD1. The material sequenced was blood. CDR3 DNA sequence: TGTGCCTGGAGTACAGGGGGCAGGAGTTCACCCCTCCACTTT. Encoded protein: CAWSTGGRSSPLHF.